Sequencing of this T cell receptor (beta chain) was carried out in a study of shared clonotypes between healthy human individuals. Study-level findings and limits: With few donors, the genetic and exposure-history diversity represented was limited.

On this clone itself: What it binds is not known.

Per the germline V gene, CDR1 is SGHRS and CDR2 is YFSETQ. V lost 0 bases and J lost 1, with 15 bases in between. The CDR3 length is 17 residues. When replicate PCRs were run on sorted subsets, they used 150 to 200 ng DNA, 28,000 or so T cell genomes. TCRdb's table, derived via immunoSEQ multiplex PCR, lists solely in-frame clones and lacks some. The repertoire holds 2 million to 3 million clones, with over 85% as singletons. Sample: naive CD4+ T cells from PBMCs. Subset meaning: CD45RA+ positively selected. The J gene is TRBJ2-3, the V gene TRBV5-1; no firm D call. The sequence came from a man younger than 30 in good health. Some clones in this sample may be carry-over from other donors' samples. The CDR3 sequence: CASSLGEGSPRTDTQYF. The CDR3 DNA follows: TGCGCCAGCAGCTTGGGGGAAGGATCTCCCCGCACAGATACGCAGTATTTT.